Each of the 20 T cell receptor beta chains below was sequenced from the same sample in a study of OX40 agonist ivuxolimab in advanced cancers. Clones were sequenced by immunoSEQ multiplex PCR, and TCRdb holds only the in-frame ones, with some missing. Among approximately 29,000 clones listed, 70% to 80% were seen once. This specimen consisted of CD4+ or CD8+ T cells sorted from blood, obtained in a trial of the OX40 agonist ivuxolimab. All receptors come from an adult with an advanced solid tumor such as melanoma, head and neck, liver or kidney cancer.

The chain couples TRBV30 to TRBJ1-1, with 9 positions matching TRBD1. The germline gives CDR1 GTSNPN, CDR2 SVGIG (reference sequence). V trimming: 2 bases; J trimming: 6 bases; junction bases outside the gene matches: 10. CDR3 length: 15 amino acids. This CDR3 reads CAWSTPGQGWAEAFF. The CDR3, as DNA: TGTGCCTGGAGTACGCCGGGACAGGGTTGGGCTGAAGCTTTCTTT.

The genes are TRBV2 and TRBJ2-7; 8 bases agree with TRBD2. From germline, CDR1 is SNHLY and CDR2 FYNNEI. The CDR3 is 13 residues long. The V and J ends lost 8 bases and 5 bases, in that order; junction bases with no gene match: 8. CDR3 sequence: CASSGRVRHEQYF. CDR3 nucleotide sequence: TGTGCCAGCTCCGGGAGGGTCCGTCACGAGCAGTACTTC.

The CDR3 sequence is CATSRDPYFRDEKLFF. The CDR3 DNA sequence: TGTGCCACCAGCAGAGATCCTTATTTTCGGGATGAAAAACTGTTTTTT. V and J are TRBV15 and TRBJ1-4; unclear D gene. This CDR3 is built from 16 residues. Trimming removed 0 bases at V and 6 bases at J, with 14 bases between. Germline-derived CDR1 and CDR2 are LNHNV and YYDKDF (reference sequence).

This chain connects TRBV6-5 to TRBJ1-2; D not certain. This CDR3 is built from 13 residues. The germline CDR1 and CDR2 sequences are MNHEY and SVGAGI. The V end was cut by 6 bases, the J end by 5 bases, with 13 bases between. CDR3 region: CASSSDHEYGYTF. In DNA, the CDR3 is TGTGCCAGCAGCTCCGACCATGAATATGGCTACACCTTC.

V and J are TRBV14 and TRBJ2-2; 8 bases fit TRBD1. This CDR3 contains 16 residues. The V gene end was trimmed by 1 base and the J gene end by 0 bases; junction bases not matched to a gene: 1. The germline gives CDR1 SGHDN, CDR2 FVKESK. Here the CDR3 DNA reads TGTGCCAGCAGCCAAGTGACAGGGGCGAACACCGGGGAGCTGTTTTTT. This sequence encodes CASSQVTGANTGELFF.

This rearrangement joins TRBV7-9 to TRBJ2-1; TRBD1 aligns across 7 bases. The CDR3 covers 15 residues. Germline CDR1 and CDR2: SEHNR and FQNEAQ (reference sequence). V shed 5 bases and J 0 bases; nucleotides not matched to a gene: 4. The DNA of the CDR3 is TGTGCCAGCAGCCCCAGGGGGTACTCCTACAATGAGCAGTTCTTC. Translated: CASSPRGYSYNEQFF.

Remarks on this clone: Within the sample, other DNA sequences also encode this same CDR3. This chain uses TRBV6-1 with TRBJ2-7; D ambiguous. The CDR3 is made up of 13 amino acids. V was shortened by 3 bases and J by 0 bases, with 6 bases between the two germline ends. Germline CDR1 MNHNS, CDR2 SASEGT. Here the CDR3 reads CASSEGFSYEQYF. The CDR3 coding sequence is TGTGCCAGCAGTGAGGGATTCTCCTACGAGCAGTACTTC.

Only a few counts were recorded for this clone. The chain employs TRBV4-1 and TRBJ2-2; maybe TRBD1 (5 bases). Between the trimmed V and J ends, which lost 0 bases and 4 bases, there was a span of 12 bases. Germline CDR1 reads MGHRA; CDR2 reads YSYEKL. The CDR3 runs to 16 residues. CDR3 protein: CASSQDQGWGTGELFF. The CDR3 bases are TGCGCCAGCAGCCAAGATCAGGGATGGGGCACCGGGGAGCTGTTTTTT.

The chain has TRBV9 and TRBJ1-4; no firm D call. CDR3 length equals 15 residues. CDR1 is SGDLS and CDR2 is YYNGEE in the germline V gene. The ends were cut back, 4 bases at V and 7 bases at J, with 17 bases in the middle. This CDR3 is CASSTDELDPEKLFF. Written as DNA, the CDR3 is TGTGCCAGCAGCACGGATGAACTGGACCCTGAAAAACTGTTTTTT.

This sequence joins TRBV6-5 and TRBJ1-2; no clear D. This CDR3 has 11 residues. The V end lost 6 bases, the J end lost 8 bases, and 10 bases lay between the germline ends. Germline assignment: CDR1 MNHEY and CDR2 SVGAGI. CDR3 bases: TGTGCCAGCAGAGGTGGCGGCGGCTACACCTTC. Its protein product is CASRGGGGYTF.

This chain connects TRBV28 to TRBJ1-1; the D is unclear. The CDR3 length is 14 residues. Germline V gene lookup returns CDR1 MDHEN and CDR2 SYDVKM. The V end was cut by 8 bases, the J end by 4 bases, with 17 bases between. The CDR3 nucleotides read TGTGCCAGCGTTATTGGCGGAGGGCCCACTGAAGCTTTCTTT. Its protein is CASVIGGGPTEAFF.

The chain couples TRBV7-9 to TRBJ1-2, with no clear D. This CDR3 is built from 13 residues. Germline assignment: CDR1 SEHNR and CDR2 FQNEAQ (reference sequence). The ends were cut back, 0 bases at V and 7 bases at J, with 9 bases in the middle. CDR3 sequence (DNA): TGTGCCAGCAGCTTAGCGGGCATGGGTGGCTACACCTTC. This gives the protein CASSLAGMGGYTF.

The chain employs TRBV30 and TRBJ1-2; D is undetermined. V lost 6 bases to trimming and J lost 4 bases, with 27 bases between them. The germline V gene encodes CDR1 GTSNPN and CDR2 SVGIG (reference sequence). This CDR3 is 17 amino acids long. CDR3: CACLDGNGWVGSYGYTF. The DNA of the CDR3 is TGTGCCTGCCTGGACGGGAACGGGTGGGTGGGATCCTATGGCTACACCTTC.

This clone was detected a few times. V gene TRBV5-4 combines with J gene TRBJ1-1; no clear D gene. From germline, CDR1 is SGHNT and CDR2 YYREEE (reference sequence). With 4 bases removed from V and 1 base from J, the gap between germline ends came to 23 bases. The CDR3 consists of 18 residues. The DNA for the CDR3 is TGTGCCAGCAGCCTACCCCCCGGCTCCCGAAGGGAGAACACTGAAGCTTTCTTT. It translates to CASSLPPGSRRENTEAFF.

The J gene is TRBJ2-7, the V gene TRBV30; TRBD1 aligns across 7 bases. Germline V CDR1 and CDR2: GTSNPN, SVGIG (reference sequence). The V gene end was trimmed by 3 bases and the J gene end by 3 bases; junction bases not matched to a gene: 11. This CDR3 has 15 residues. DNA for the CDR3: TGTGCCTGGAGATATGGGACAGCTCCGGGCTACGAGCAGTACTTC. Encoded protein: CAWRYGTAPGYEQYF. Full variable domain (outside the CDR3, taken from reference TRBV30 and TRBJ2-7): SQTIHQWPATLVQPVGSPLSLECTVEGTSNPNLYWYRQAAGRGLQLLFYSVGIGQISSEVPQNLSASRPQDRQFILSSKKLLLSDSGFYLCAWRYGTAPGYEQYFGPGTRLTVT.

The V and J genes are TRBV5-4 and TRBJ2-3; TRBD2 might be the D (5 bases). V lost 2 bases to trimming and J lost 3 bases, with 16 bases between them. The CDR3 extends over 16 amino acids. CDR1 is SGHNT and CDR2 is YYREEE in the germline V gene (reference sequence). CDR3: CASSFRTSWDTDTQYF. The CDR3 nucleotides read TGTGCCAGCAGCTTTCGGACTTCCTGGGATACAGATACGCAGTATTTT.

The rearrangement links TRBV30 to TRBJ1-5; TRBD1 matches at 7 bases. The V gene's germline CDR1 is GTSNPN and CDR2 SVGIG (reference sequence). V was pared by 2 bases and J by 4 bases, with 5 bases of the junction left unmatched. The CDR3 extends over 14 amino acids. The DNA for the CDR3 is TGTGCCTGGAGTATGGGACAGTTGAATCAGCCCCAGCATTTT. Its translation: CAWSMGQLNQPQHF.

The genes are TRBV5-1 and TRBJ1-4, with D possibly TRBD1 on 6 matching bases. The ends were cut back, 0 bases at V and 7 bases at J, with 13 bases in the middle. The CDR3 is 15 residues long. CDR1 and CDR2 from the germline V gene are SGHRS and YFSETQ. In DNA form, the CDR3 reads TGCGCCAGCAGCTTGGTCCCAGGGGAGGGTGAAAAACTGTTTTTT. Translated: CASSLVPGEGEKLFF.

The CDR3 nucleotides are TGTGCCAGCAGTTTAGCCGGGGTGGCCGAGCAGTACTTC. This gives the protein CASSLAGVAEQYF. The V and J genes are TRBV27 and TRBJ2-7; possibly TRBD2 for D (5 bases). The CDR3 loop spans 13 amino acids. V dropped 2 bases and J dropped 6 bases, with 11 bases sitting between them. The V gene's germline CDR1 is MNHEY and CDR2 SMNVEV (reference sequence).

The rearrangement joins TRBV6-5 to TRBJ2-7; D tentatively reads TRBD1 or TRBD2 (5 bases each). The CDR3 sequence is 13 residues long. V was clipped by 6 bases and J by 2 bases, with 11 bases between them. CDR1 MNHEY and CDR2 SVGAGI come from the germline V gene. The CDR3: CASSPGTAYEQYF. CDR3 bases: TGTGCCAGCAGCCCCGGGACGGCCTACGAGCAGTACTTC.